These T cell receptor beta chains were read from a single sample in a study of blood T cell repertoires in COVID-19. Assay used: immunoSEQ multiplex PCR; TCRdb lists only in-frame clones, some missing. The repertoire holds about 150,000 clones, with 86% as singletons. Specimen: PBMCs or T cells enriched from blood (not recorded which). The receptors here all came from a middle-aged man who had recovered from COVID-19. Each CDR3 is given with its conserved first and last residue. The D gene is left open where the match is weak. Clone size, where shown, is once, few, many, or a class for clones that have expanded.

TRBJ1-5 | TRBV4-2 | NA | TRBD1 | TGTGCCAGCAGCCAGAGACAGGGCAGCAATCAGCCCCAGCATTTT | CASSQRQGSNQPQHF
TRBJ1-1 | TRBV24-1 | NA | NA | TGTGCCACCAGCCTGACAGGGAACACTGAAGCTTTCTTT | CATSLTGNTEAFF
TRBJ2-1 | TRBV7-3 | few | TRBD2 | TGTGCCAGCAGCTCGACTAGCGGTGAGCAGTTCTTC | CASSSTSGEQFF
TRBJ1-4 | TRBV30 | NA | NA | TGTGCCTGGAGCCGAACCAGAGGGGGTAATGAAAAACTGTTTTTT | CAWSRTRGGNEKLFF
TRBJ2-1 | TRBV30 | NA | NA | TGTGCCTGGAGTATTCAGGGACTGGAGATCTACAATGAGCAGTTCTTC | CAWSIQGLEIYNEQFF
TRBJ1-1 | TRBV29-1 | NA | NA | TGCGGGGCCTTGAACACTGAAGCTTTCTTT | CGALNTEAFF
TRBJ1-1 | TRBV28 | few | TRBD1 | TGTGCAAGCCAGGGGGCGGACGTCATGAACACTGAAGCTTTCTTT | CASQGADVMNTEAFF
TRBJ2-5 | TRBV11-3 | NA | NA | TGTGCCAGCAGCTTATCACGGGGTCAGGAGACCCAGTACTTC | CASSLSRGQETQYF
TRBJ2-1 | TRBV7-2 | NA | NA | TGTGCCAGCAACCAGAGGGCAGGGGCGGTCGACAATGAGCAGTTCTTC | CASNQRAGAVDNEQFF
TRBJ1-3 | TRBV4-3 | once | NA | TGCGCCAGCAGCCAAGCAAGGGTCAGGGGCTCTGGAAACACCATATATTTT | CASSQARVRGSGNTIYF
TRBJ1-5 | TRBV19 | NA | NA | TGTGCCAGTAGTATAGCTACGACAGTCTATCAGCCCCAGCATTTT | CASSIATTVYQPQHF
TRBJ2-3 | TRBV6-5 | NA | TRBD1 | TGTGCCAGCAGGGAGCAGGGGGCAGATACGCAGTATTTT | CASREQGADTQYF
TRBJ1-3 | TRBV5-1 | NA | NA | TGCGCCAGCAGGCTCAATCAGGGTTATGGAAACACCATATATTTT | CASRLNQGYGNTIYF
TRBJ2-7 | TRBV28 | NA | NA | TGTGCCAGCAGTTTACCTGCCAGGGCTAACGAGCAGTACTTC | CASSLPARANEQYF
TRBJ2-1 | TRBV6-2/TRBV6-3 | NA | NA | TGTGCCAGCAGTTCAGGGTTGGGGTTTACCAATGAGCAGTTCTTC | CASSSGLGFTNEQFF
TRBJ2-2 | TRBV7-6 | NA | NA | TGTGCCAGCAGCCTAGGCGCGGACACCGGGGAGCTGTTTTTT | CASSLGADTGELFF
TRBJ2-3 | TRBV19 | NA | NA | TGTGCCAGTAGTATTCAGGTGCAAGATACGCAGTATTTT | CASSIQVQDTQYF
TRBJ2-5 | TRBV7-9 | NA | TRBD1 | TGTGCCAGCAGCCCACCGGGACAGGGGATCCCAGAGACCCAGTACTTC | CASSPPGQGIPETQYF
TRBJ1-1 | TRBV5-4 | NA | NA | TGTGCCAGCAGCTGGGAGGACACTGAAGCTTTCTTT | CASSWEDTEAFF
TRBJ2-2 | TRBV11-3 | NA | NA | TGTGCCAGCAGCTTACTGGCGGGCGGGGAGCTGTTTTTT | CASSLLAGGELFF
TRBJ1-4 | TRBV9 | NA | NA | TGTGCCAGCAGCGTAGCCCCGAGTGGGGAGAATGAAAAACTGTTTTTT | CASSVAPSGENEKLFF
TRBJ2-5 | TRBV24-1 | NA | NA | TGTGCCACCAGTGATCCGACACGTTCGGTCGAGACCCAGTACTTC | CATSDPTRSVETQYF
TRBJ1-5 | TRBV5-1 | NA | TRBD1 | TGCGCCAGCAGCTTAGACGGGACAGCTTCTGGTCAGCCCCAGCATTTT | CASSLDGTASGQPQHF
TRBJ1-1 | TRBV6-5 | NA | NA | TGTGCCAGCAGACCCCAGGGGAGGGACACTGAAGCTTTCTTT | CASRPQGRDTEAFF
TRBJ2-3 | TRBV6-5 | NA | NA | TGTGCCAGCAAGGAGGGATGGAGCACAGATACGCAGTATTTT | CASKEGWSTDTQYF
TRBJ1-1 | TRBV20-1 | NA | NA | TGCAGTGCTAGAGTGGCCCCTCAAGCTTTCTTT | CSARVAPQAFF
TRBJ2-5 | TRBV7-2 | NA | NA | TGTGCCAGCAGGCTAGGGACAAGCCAAGAGACCCAGTACTTC | CASRLGTSQETQYF
TRBJ1-5 | TRBV7-2 | NA | TRBD1 | TGTGCCAGCAGCTTAGGGGGACAGGTGAATCAGCCCCAGCATTTT | CASSLGGQVNQPQHF
TRBJ1-1 | TRBV14 | NA | NA | TGTGCCAGCAGCCAATATACACAGCTATACGAAGCTTTCTTT | CASSQYTQLYEAFF
TRBJ2-3 | TRBV14 | many | TRBD2 | TGTGCCAGCAGCCAAGTGCTAGCGGGGGGTCCAGATACGCAGTATTTT | CASSQVLAGGPDTQYF
TRBJ2-2 | TRBV19 | NA | TRBD1 | TGTGCCAGTAGTGCCCCGACAGGGGTGGACGGGGAGCTGTTTTTT | CASSAPTGVDGELFF
TRBJ1-1 | TRBV15 | NA | NA | TGTGCCACCACCAGGGAGAGGGGAGGGACTGAAGCTTTCTTT | CATTRERGGTEAFF
TRBJ2-2 | TRBV19 | NA | TRBD1 | TGTGCCAGCAAGGGGACAGCGGTCACCGGGGAGCTGTTTTTT | CASKGTAVTGELFF
TRBJ2-2 | TRBV5-1 | NA | NA | TGCGCCAGCAGCCAAGGACTCGCCATAGGGACCGGGGAGCTGTTTTTT | CASSQGLAIGTGELFF
TRBJ2-3 | TRBV30 | NA | NA | TGTGCCTGGTCTTCCCTGATCGGTACGCAGTATTTT | CAWSSLIGTQYF
TRBJ2-4 | TRBV5-1 | NA | NA | TGCGCCAGCAGCTTGGGGCTACAGGTGGACATTCAGTACTTC | CASSLGLQVDIQYF